The next 9 T cell receptor beta chains were all read from a single sample in a study of multiple sclerosis patients with progressive multifocal leukoencephalopathy. Some clones are missing from TCRdb's copy, which holds only in-frame ones; the method was immunoSEQ multiplex PCR. Of 25,000 to 30,000 clones in the sample, 88% are singletons; the top ten hold approximately 1%. Time point meaning: before natalizumab initiation. What was sequenced was PBMCs. These receptors originate from a human donor with multiple sclerosis.

This CDR3 reads CASSSNPTGLQETQYF. The CDR3 DNA follows: TGTGCCAGCAGTTCCAATCCAACAGGGCTCCAAGAGACCCAGTACTTC. The rearrangement joins TRBV28 to TRBJ2-5, with D possibly TRBD1 on 6 matching bases. Trimming removed 4 bases from V and 1 base from J, with 16 bases in between. Per germline, CDR1 MDHEN and CDR2 SYDVKM. CDR3 length: 16 residues.

The rearrangement links TRBV6-5 to TRBJ2-7, with D tentatively TRBD2 (6 bases). Between the trimmed V and J ends, which lost 2 bases and 3 bases, there was a span of 8 bases. Germline V gene sequence: CDR1 MNHEY, CDR2 SVGAGI. The CDR3 runs to 13 residues. The CDR3 nucleotides read TGTGCCAGCAGTTACGCCGGGGGCTACGAGCAGTACTTC. Translation gives CASSYAGGYEQYF.

This chain joins TRBV4-2 and TRBJ1-2; no clear D. The CDR3 covers 15 residues. Germline V gene data show CDR1 as LGHNA and CDR2 as YNFKEQ. Trimming pared 4 bases from V and 8 bases from J, leaving 20 bases between. The DNA for the CDR3 is TGTGCCAGCAGCCCCCTTACCCGGATTAGCGAAGGCTACACCTTC. Its translation: CASSPLTRISEGYTF.

This chain links TRBV9 with TRBJ2-1; tentative D call: TRBD2 (7 bases). Germline CDR1 SGDLS, CDR2 YYNGEE. CDR3 size: 15 residues. V was trimmed by 7 bases and J by 5 bases, leaving 19 bases between them. CDR3 bases: TGTGCCAGCTCCCCAGAGGGGGGGGCTAACAATGAGCAGTTCTTC. Translated: CASSPEGGANNEQFF.

The rearrangement joins TRBV7-9 to TRBJ1-2, with 9 bases aligning to TRBD1. Germline V gene data show CDR1 as SEHNR and CDR2 as FQNEAQ (reference sequence). The CDR3 extends over 13 amino acids. V shed 7 bases and J 7 bases; nucleotides not matched to a gene: 7. DNA of the CDR3: TGTGCCAGCAACAAGGACAGGGGTGGTGGCTACACCTTC. This encodes CASNKDRGGGYTF. The full variable domain, with the rest looked up from reference TRBV7-9 and TRBJ1-2, is DTGVSQNPRHKITKRGQNVTFRCDPISEHNRLYWYRQTLGQGPEFLTYFQNEAQLEKSRLLSDRFSAERPKGSFSTLEIQRTEQGDSAMYLCASNKDRGGGYTFGSGTRLTVV.

J is TRBJ1-1 and V is TRBV28; D remains ambiguous. The CDR3 length is 12 residues. The ends were cut back, 5 bases at V and 4 bases at J, with 8 bases in the middle. CDR1 and CDR2 from the germline V gene are MDHEN and SYDVKM. CDR3 in amino acids: CASSRLGTEAFF. CDR3 nucleotide sequence: TGTGCCAGCAGTCGGCTGGGCACTGAAGCTTTCTTT.

The gene calls are TRBV30 and TRBJ1-2, with D uncertain. V was clipped by 0 bases and J by 8 bases, with 13 bases between them. Germline V gene data show CDR1 as GTSNPN and CDR2 as SVGIG (reference sequence). This CDR3 contains 13 residues. This CDR3 is CAWSVLLVWGYTF. CDR3 nucleotides: TGTGCCTGGAGTGTACTCTTGGTCTGGGGCTACACCTTC.

The chain employs TRBV10-3 and TRBJ2-2; 8 bases agree with TRBD2. J gave up 2 bases and V 3 bases, and 5 bases lay outside the gene matches. The CDR3 runs 16 residues. Per germline, CDR1 ENHRY and CDR2 SYGVKD. CDR3 sequence (DNA): TGTGCCATCAGTGATTTAGGGACTAGTAACACCGGGGAGCTGTTTTTT. Translating it yields CAISDLGTSNTGELFF.

This clone came up a few times. The chain links TRBV6-1 to TRBJ1-1; no clear D. CDR3 length: 15 amino acids. V shed 2 bases and J shed 3 bases, with 13 bases lying between them. The germline V gene encodes CDR1 MNHNS and CDR2 SASEGT. The CDR3 is CASSEFGYIDTEAFF. CDR3 DNA: TGTGCCAGCAGTGAATTCGGCTACATCGACACTGAAGCTTTCTTT.